A selection of T cell receptor beta chains follows, all from one sample in a study of cytomegalovirus exposure and HLA in healthy donors. The method was immunoSEQ multiplex PCR; TCRdb's version includes in-frame clones alone and lacks a portion of them. The sample has 240,000 or so clones, about 86% seen once. Specimen: PBMCs. Every receptor here comes from a young woman in good health and CMV-seropositive. The CDR3 runs from the conserved cysteine through the conserved F or W. D genes are given only for firm matches. Size is omitted from some rows. Given values are once, few, many or a class for expanded clones.

v_call: TRBV7-2; j_call: TRBJ2-5; d_call: NA; clone_size: NA; cdr3_nt: TGTGCCAGCAGCCACCGGGATCGGCACCAGTACCAAGAGACCCAGTACTTC; cdr3_aa: CASSHRDRHQYQETQYF
v_call: TRBV9; j_call: TRBJ2-3; d_call: NA; clone_size: NA; cdr3_nt: TGTGCCAGCAGCGTAGACAGGGCCGAGGATACGCAGTATTTT; cdr3_aa: CASSVDRAEDTQYF
v_call: TRBV5-4; j_call: TRBJ1-1; d_call: TRBD1; clone_size: NA; cdr3_nt: TGTGCCAGCAGCTTGGGGACAGGGGGCGCCGCGTCGTTCGGAGCTTTCTTT; cdr3_aa: CASSLGTGGAASFGAFF
v_call: TRBV2; j_call: TRBJ1-5; d_call: NA; clone_size: NA; cdr3_nt: TGTGCCAGCAGGCGCACGGCTCGGGCCCAGCATTTT; cdr3_aa: CASRRTARAQHF
v_call: TRBV6-5; j_call: TRBJ1-2; d_call: NA; clone_size: NA; cdr3_nt: TGTGCCAGCAGTGCAGCTAACTATGGCTACACCTTC; cdr3_aa: CASSAANYGYTF
v_call: TRBV18; j_call: TRBJ2-7; d_call: TRBD2; clone_size: few; cdr3_nt: TGTGCCAGCTCATTTCTAGCGGGCTCCTACGAGCAGTACTTC; cdr3_aa: CASSFLAGSYEQYF
v_call: TRBV18; j_call: TRBJ1-1; d_call: NA; clone_size: NA; cdr3_nt: TGTGCCAGCTCCACCGAGGGCACTGAAGCTTTCTTT; cdr3_aa: CASSTEGTEAFF
v_call: TRBV30; j_call: TRBJ1-4; d_call: NA; clone_size: NA; cdr3_nt: TGTGCCTGGCAATCCGGGACAACGAATGAAAAACTGTTTTTT; cdr3_aa: CAWQSGTTNEKLFF
v_call: TRBV18; j_call: TRBJ2-4; d_call: TRBD2; clone_size: NA; cdr3_nt: TGTGCCAGCTCACCTGAGACTAGCGGGGCGGGATTAGCCAAAAACATTCAGTACTTC; cdr3_aa: CASSPETSGAGLAKNIQYF
v_call: TRBV7-9; j_call: TRBJ2-1; d_call: NA; clone_size: NA; cdr3_nt: TGTGCCAGCAGCCAACGCGGGGTCCATGAGCAGTTCTTC; cdr3_aa: CASSQRGVHEQFF
v_call: TRBV4-1; j_call: TRBJ2-7; d_call: NA; clone_size: NA; cdr3_nt: TGCGCCAGCAGCCAAGAAGAGAATAGCGGCCACTCCGACTACGAGCAGTACTTC; cdr3_aa: CASSQEENSGHSDYEQYF
v_call: TRBV6-6; j_call: TRBJ1-2; d_call: TRBD1; clone_size: NA; cdr3_nt: TGTGCCAGCAGAACACAGGGGGTGGGGTATGGCTACACCTTC; cdr3_aa: CASRTQGVGYGYTF
v_call: TRBV7-9; j_call: TRBJ2-5; d_call: TRBD2; clone_size: NA; cdr3_nt: TGTGCCAGCAGCCAAACTAGCGGGAGCGCAGAGACCCAGTACTTC; cdr3_aa: CASSQTSGSAETQYF
v_call: TRBV27; j_call: TRBJ2-1; d_call: TRBD2; clone_size: once; cdr3_nt: TGTGCCAGCAGTTTCCCCGGGGTAGCGGGAGGGCTGACTCGGAATGAGCAGTTCTTC; cdr3_aa: CASSFPGVAGGLTRNEQFF
v_call: TRBV27; j_call: TRBJ2-7; d_call: NA; clone_size: NA; cdr3_nt: TGTGCCAGCAGTTTATGGGGGGGGCGCATCTACGAGCAGTACTTC; cdr3_aa: CASSLWGGRIYEQYF
v_call: TRBV27; j_call: TRBJ2-1; d_call: NA; clone_size: few; cdr3_nt: TGTGCCAGCTCGCCGGCGGCCCCCAACTACAATGAGCAGTTCTTC; cdr3_aa: CASSPAAPNYNEQFF
v_call: TRBV19; j_call: TRBJ2-1; d_call: TRBD2; clone_size: NA; cdr3_nt: TGTGCCAGTAGTAGAGGGACTAGCGGAGCCTACAATGAGCAGTTCTTC; cdr3_aa: CASSRGTSGAYNEQFF
v_call: TRBV7-2; j_call: TRBJ2-2; d_call: TRBD2; clone_size: NA; cdr3_nt: TGTGCCAGCAGTCCGACTAGCGTCGACACCGGGGAGCTGTTTTTT; cdr3_aa: CASSPTSVDTGELFF
v_call: TRBV6-5; j_call: TRBJ2-2; d_call: NA; clone_size: NA; cdr3_nt: TGTGCCAGCAGTTACGAGGGATCAAGGACCGGGGAGCTGTTTTTT; cdr3_aa: CASSYEGSRTGELFF